This TCR beta chain was recovered during a study of STAT5B mutations in CD4+ large granular lymphocyte leukemia. Of note for this clone: Its target is unknown.

Sequencing was at survey level. Generated by immunoSEQ multiplex PCR, the TCRdb table keeps only in-frame clones and is missing some. Of about 40,000 clones in the sample, around 81% are singletons; the top ten hold around 3.3%. Study findings and constraints: 8/27 top patient clones versus 2/35 control clones were TRBV06-family. The CD4+ versus CD8+ T-LGLL clonality difference may reflect limited sample size. Main leukemic clonotypes were patient-specific, but 25% appeared at low frequency elsewhere.

V dropped 1 base and J dropped 4 bases, with 7 bases sitting between them. The CDR3 length is 13 residues. CDR1 is SEHNR, CDR2 FQNEAQ, per germline (reference sequence). The TCR originated in a human donor in good health. The V call is TRBV7-9, the J call TRBJ1-2; a possible D gene is TRBD1 (6 bases). What was sequenced was CD4+ T cells from blood buffy coats. The CDR3 coding sequence is TGTGCCAGCAGCTTAGGGACAGTCTATGGCTACACCTTC. This sequence encodes CASSLGTVYGYTF. The complete variable domain, with remaining parts taken from reference TRBV7-9 and TRBJ1-2, reads DTGVSQNPRHKITKRGQNVTFRCDPISEHNRLYWYRQTLGQGPEFLTYFQNEAQLEKSRLLSDRFSAERPKGSFSTLEIQRTEQGDSAMYLCASSLGTVYGYTFGSGTRLTVV.